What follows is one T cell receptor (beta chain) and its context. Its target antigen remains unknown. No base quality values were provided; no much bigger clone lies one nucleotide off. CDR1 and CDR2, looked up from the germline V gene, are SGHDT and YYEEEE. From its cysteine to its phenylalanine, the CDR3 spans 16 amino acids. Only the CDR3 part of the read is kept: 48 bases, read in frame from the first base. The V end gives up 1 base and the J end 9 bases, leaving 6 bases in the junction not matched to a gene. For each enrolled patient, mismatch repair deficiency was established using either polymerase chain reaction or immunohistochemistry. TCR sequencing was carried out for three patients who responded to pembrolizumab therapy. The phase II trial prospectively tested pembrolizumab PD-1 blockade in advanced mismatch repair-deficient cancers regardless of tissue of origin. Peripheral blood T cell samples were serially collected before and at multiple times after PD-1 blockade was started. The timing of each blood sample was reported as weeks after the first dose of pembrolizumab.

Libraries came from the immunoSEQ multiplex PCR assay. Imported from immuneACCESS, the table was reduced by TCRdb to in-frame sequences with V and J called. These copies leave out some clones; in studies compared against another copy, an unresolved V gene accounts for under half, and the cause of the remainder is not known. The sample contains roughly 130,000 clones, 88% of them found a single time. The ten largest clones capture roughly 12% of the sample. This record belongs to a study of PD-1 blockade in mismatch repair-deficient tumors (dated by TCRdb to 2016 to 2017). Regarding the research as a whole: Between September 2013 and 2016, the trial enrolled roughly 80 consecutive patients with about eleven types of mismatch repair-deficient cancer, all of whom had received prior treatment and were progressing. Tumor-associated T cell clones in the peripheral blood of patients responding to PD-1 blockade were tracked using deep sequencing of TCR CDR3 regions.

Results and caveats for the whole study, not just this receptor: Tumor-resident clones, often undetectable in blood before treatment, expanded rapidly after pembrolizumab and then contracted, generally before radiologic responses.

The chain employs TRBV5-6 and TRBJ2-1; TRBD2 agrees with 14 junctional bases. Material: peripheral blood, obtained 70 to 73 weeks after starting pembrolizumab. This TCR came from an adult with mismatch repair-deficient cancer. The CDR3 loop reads CASSLMGLAGELEQFF. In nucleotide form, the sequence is TGTGCCAGCAGCTTGATGGGACTAGCGGGAGAACTTGAGCAGTTCTTC.